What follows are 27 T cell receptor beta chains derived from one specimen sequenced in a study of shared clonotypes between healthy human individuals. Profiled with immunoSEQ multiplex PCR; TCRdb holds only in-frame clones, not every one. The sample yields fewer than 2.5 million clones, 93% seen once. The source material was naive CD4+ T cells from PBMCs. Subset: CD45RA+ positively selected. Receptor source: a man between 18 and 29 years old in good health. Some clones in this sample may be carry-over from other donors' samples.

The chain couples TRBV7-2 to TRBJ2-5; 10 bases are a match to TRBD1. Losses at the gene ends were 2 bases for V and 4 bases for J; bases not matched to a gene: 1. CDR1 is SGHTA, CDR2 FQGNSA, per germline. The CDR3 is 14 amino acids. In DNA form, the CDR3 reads TGTGCCAGCAGCTTAAGGACAGGGGGAGAGACCCAGTACTTC. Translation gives CASSLRTGGETQYF.

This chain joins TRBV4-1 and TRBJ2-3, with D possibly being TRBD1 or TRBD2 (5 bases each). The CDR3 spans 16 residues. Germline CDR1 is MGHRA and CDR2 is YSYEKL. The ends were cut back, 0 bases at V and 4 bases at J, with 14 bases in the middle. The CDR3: CASSQDMGTAPDTQYF. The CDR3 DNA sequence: TGCGCCAGCAGCCAAGATATGGGGACCGCCCCAGATACGCAGTATTTT.

CDR3 sequence: CASSDRGRTDTQYF. CDR3 nucleotide sequence: TGTGCCAGCAGTGATCGGGGGAGAACAGATACGCAGTATTTT. The V call is TRBV6-1, the J call TRBJ2-3; perhaps TRBD2 as D (6 bases). Germline-derived CDR1 and CDR2 are MNHNS and SASEGT. The germline V and J ends were trimmed by 3 bases and 3 bases, with 10 bases remaining between them. The CDR3 covers 14 residues.

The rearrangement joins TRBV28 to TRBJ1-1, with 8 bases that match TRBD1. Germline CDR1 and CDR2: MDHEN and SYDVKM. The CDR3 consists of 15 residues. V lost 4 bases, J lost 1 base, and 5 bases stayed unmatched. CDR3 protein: CASSSRGQENTEAFF. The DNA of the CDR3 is TGTGCCAGCAGTTCAAGGGGACAGGAGAACACTGAAGCTTTCTTT.

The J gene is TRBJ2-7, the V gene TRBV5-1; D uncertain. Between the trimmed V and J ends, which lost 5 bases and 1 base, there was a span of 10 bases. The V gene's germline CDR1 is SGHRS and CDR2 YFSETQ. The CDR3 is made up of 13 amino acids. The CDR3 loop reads CASSKPASYEQYF. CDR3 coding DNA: TGCGCCAGCAGTAAGCCGGCTTCCTACGAGCAGTACTTC.

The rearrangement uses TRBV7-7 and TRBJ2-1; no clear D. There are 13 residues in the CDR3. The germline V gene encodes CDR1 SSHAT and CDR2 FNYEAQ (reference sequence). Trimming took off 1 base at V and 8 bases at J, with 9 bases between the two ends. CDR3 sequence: CASSLGVGDEQFF. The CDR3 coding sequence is TGTGCCAGCAGCTTAGGCGTGGGCGATGAGCAGTTCTTC.

CDR3 region: CSVAPGLAVYNEQFF. The CDR3 nucleotides are TGCAGCGTGGCTCCGGGACTAGCGGTATACAATGAGCAGTTCTTC. The chain combines TRBV29-1 with TRBJ2-1, with 11 bases that match TRBD2. Germline V lookup: CDR1 SQVTM, CDR2 ANQGSEA. The CDR3 is 15 residues long. After removal of 6 bases from V and 4 bases from J, the junction contained 8 bases not matched to a gene.

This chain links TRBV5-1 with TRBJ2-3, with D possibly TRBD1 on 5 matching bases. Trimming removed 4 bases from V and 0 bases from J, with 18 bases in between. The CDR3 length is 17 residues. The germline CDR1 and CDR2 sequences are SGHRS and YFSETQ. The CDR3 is CASSVRSTATSTDTQYF. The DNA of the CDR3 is TGCGCCAGCAGCGTCCGCTCGACAGCCACTAGCACAGATACGCAGTATTTT.

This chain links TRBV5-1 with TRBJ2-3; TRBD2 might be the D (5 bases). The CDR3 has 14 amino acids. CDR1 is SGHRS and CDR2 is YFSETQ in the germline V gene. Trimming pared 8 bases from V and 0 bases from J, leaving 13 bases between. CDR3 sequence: CASGSSGSTDTQYF. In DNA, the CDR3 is TGCGCCAGTGGATCCTCGGGGAGCACAGATACGCAGTATTTT. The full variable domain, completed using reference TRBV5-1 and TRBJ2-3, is KAGVTQTPRYLIKTRGQQVTLSCSPISGHRSVSWYQQTPGQGLQFLFEYFSETQRNKGNFPGRFSGRQFSNSRSEMNVSTLELGDSALYLCASGSSGSTDTQYFGPGTRLTVL.

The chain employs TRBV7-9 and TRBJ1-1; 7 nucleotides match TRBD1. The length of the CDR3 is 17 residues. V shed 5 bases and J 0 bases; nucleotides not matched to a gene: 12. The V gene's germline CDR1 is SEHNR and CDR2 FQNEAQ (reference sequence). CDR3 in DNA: TGTGCCAGCAGCATCGGGACAGCCAATTTCATGAACACTGAAGCTTTCTTT. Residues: CASSIGTANFMNTEAFF.

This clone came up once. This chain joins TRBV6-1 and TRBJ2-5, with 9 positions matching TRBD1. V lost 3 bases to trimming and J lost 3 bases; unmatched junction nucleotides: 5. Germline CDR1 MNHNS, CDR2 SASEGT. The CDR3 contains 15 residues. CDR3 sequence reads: CASSDPGQGKETQYF. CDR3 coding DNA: TGTGCCAGCAGTGACCCGGGACAGGGAAAAGAGACCCAGTACTTC.

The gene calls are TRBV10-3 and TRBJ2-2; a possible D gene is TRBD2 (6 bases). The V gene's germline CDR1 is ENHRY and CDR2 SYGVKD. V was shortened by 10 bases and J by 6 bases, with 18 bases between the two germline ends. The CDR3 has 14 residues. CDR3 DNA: TGTGCCACCGGGGGACGCGGGAAACCCGGGGAGCTGTTTTTT. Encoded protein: CATGGRGKPGELFF.

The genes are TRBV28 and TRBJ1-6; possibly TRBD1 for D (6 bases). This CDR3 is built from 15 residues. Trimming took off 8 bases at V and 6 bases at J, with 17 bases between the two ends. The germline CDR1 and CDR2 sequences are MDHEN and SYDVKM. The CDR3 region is CASSGADRVNSPLHF. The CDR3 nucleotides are TGTGCCAGCTCAGGGGCGGACCGGGTTAATTCACCCCTCCACTTT. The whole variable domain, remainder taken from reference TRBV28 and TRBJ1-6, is DVKVTQSSRYLVKRTGEKVFLECVQDMDHENMFWYRQDPGLGLRLIYFSYDVKMKEKGDIPEGYSVSREKKERFSLILESASTNQTSMYLCASSGADRVNSPLHFGNGTRLTVT.

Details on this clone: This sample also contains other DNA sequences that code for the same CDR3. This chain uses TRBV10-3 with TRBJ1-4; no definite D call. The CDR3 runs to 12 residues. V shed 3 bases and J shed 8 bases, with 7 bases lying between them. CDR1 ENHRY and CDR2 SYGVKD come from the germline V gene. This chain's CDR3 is CAISERSEKLFF. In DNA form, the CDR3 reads TGTGCCATCAGTGAACGATCCGAAAAACTGTTTTTT.

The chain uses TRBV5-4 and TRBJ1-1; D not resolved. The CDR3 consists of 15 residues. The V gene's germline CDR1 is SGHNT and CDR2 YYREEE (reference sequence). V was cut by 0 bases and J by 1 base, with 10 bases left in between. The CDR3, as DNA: TGTGCCAGCAGCTTGGTAGGCAGAGAGAACACTGAAGCTTTCTTT. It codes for CASSLVGRENTEAFF.

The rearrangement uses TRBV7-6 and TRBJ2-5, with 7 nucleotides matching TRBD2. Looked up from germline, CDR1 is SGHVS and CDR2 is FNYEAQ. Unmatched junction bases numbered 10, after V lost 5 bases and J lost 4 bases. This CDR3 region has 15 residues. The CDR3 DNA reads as TGTGCCAGCAGCCCCCTAGCGGAGGGGAGAGAGACCCAGTACTTC. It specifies CASSPLAEGRETQYF.

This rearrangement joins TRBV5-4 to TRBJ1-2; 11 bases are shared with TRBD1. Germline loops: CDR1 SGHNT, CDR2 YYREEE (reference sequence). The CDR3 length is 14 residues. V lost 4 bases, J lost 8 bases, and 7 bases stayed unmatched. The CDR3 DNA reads TGTGCCAGCAGCCTTGGACAGGGGGCGCGGGGCTACACCTTC. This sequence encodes CASSLGQGARGYTF.

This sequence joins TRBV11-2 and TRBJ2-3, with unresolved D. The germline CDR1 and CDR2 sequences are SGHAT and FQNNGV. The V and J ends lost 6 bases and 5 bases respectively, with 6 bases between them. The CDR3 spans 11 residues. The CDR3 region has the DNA TGTGCCAGCAGACTACAAGATACGCAGTATTTT. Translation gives CASRLQDTQYF. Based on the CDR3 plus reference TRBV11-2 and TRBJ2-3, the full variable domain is EAGVAQSPRYKIIEKRQSVAFWCNPISGHATLYWYQQILGQGPKLLIQFQNNGVVDDSQLPKDRFSAERLKGVDSTLKIQPAKLEDSAVYLCASRLQDTQYFGPGTRLTVL.

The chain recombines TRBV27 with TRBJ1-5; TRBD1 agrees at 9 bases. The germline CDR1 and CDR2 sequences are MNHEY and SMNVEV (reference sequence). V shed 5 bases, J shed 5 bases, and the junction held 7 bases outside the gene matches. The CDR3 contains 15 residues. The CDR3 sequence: CASSPRGQGHQPQHF. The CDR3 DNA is TGTGCCAGCAGTCCCCGGGGACAGGGACATCAGCCCCAGCATTTT.

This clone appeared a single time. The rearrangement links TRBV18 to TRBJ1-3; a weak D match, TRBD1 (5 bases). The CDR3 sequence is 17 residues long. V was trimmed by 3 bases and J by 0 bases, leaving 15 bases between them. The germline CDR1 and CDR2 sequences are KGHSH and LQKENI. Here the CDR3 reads CASSPFGTGVSGNTIYF. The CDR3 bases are TGTGCCAGCTCACCTTTCGGGACGGGGGTCTCTGGAAACACCATATATTTT.

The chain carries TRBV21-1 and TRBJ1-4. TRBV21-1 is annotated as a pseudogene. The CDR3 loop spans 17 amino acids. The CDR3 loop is CASSKMETPTTNEKLFF. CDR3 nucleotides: TGTGCCAGCAGCAAAATGGAGACCCCGACAACTAATGAAAAACTGTTTTTT.

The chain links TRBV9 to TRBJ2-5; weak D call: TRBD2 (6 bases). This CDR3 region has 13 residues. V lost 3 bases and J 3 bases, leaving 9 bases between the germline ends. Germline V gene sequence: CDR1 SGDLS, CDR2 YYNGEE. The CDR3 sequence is CASSDSSEETQYF. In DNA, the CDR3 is TGTGCCAGCAGCGATTCTAGCGAAGAGACCCAGTACTTC.

CDR3 DNA: TGTGCCAGCGAACCTGGGACAGTGAACACTGAAGCTTTCTTT. Protein: CASEPGTVNTEAFF. This chain uses TRBV6-1 with TRBJ1-1, with 7 bases identical to TRBD1. The length of the CDR3 is 14 residues. The ends lost 8 bases at V and 0 bases at J; junction bases unmatched: 6. The germline gives CDR1 MNHNS, CDR2 SASEGT.

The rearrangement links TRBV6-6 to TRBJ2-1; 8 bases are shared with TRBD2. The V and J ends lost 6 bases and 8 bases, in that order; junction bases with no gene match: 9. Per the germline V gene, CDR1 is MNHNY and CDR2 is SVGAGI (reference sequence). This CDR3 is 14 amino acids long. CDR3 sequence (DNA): TGTGCCAGCAGGCCCGGACTAGCCGGCGATGAGCAGTTCTTC. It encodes CASRPGLAGDEQFF.

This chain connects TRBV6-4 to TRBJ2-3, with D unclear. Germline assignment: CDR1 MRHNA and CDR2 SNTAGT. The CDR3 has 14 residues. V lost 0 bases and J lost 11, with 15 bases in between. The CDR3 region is CASSDSSRSDEQYF. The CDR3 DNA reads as TGTGCCAGCAGTGACTCCAGTCGCAGCGATGAGCAGTATTTT.

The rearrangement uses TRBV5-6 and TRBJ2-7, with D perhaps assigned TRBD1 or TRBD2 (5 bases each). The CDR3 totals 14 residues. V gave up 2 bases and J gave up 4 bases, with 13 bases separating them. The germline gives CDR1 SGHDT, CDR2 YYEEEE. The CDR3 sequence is CASSFYGEGYEQYF. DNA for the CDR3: TGTGCCAGCAGCTTTTACGGAGAGGGGTACGAGCAGTACTTC.

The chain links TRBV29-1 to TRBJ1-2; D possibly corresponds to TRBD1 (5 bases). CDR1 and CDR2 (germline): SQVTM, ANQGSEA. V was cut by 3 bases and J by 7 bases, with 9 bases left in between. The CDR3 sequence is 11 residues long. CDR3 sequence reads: CSVDRDGGYTF. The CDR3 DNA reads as TGCAGCGTTGATAGGGACGGTGGCTACACCTTC.